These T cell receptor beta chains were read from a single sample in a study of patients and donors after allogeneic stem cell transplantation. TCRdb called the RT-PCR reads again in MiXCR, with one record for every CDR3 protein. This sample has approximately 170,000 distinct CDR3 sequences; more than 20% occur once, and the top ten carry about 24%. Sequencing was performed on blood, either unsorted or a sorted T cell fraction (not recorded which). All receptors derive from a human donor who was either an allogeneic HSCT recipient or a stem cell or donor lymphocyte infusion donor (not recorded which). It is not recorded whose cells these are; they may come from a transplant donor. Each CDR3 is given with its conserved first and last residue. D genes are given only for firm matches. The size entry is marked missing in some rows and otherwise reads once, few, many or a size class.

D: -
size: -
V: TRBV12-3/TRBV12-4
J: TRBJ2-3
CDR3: CASSFPAGRTDTQYF
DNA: TGTGCCAGCAGTTTTCCAGCGGGTCGCACAGATACGCAGTATTTT

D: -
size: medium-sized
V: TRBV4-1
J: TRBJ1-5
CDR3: CASSQERGNQPQHF
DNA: TGCGCCAGCAGCCAAGAGAGGGGCAATCAGCCCCAGCATTTT

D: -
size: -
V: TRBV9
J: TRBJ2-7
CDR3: CASSVSGSLYEQYF
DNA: TGTGCCAGCAGCGTATCGGGAAGTCTCTACGAGCAGTACTTC

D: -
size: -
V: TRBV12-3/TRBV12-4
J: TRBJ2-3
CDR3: CASSSNVGTDTQYF
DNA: TGTGCCAGCAGTTCCAACGTGGGCACAGATACGCAGTATTTT

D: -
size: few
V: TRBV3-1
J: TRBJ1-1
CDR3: CASSQGVQLNTEAFF
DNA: TGTGCCAGCAGCCAAGGGGTACAGCTGAACACTGAAGCTTTCTTT

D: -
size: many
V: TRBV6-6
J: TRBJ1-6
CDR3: CASSPPTGDNSPLHF
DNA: TGTGCCAGCAGTCCTCCGACAGGTGATAATTCACCCCTCCACTTT

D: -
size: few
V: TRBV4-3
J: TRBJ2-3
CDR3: CASSQDLLPLSSDTQYF
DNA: TGCGCCAGCAGCCAAGACTTACTACCTCTTAGCTCAGATACGCAGTATTTT

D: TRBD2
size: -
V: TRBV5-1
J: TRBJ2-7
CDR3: CASSLAASGGYYEQYF
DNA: TGCGCCAGCAGCTTGGCGGCTAGCGGGGGATACTACGAGCAGTACTTC

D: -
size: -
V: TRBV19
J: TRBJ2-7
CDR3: CASTPDGQIPYEQYF
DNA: TGTGCCAGTACCCCCGACGGACAGATTCCCTACGAGCAGTACTTC

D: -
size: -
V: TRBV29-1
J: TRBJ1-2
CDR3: CSVSLGGDHGYTF
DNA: TGCAGCGTTTCCCTTGGGGGGGATCATGGCTACACCTTC

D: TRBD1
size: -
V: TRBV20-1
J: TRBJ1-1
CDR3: CSAPGGKNTEAFF
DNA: TGCAGTGCCCCAGGGGGGAAGAACACTGAAGCTTTCTTT

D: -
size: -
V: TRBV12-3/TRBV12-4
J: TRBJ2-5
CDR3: CASSPRGTPSETQYF
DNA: TGTGCCAGCAGTCCCCGGGGAACCCCAAGTGAGACCCAGTACTTC

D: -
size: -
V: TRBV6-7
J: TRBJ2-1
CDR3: CASSYPDRTISYNEQFF
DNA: TGTGCCAGCAGTTATCCGGACAGAACAATCTCCTACAATGAGCAGTTCTTC

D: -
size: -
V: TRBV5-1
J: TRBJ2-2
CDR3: CATENSGTGELFF
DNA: TGCGCCACTGAAAATAGCGGAACCGGGGAGCTGTTTTTT

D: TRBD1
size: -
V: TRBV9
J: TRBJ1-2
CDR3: CASSGRDRGYSLYGYTF
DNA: TGTGCCAGCAGCGGCCGGGACAGGGGCTATTCCCTCTATGGCTACACCTTC

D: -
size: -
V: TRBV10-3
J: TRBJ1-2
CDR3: CASSGSGAYGYTF
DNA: TGTGCCAGTTCGGGTTCCGGGGCCTATGGCTACACCTTC

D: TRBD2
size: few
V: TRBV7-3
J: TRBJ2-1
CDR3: CASGTSGSYNEQFF
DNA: TGTGCCAGCGGGACTAGCGGTAGCTACAATGAGCAGTTCTTC

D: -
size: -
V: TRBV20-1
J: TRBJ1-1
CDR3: CSARDRAYHKPNTEAFF
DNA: TGCAGTGCTAGAGATAGGGCCTACCACAAGCCGAACACTGAAGCTTTCTTT

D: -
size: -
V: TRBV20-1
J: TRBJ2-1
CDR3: CSARDFQVGEFF
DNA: TGCAGTGCTAGAGATTTCCAGGTTGGGGAGTTCTTC

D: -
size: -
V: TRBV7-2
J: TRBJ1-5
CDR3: CASSLDPFQPQHF
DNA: TGTGCCAGCAGCTTAGACCCGTTTCAGCCCCAGCATTTT

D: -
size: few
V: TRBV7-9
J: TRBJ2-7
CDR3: CASSPRGEKREQYF
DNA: TGTGCCAGCAGCCCCCGCGGAGAGAAAAGGGAGCAGTACTTC

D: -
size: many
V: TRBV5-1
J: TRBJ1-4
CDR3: CASSLGGTNEKLFF
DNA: TGCGCCAGCAGCTTGGGGGGGACTAATGAAAAACTGTTTTTT

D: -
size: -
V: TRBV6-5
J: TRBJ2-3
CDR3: CASSYRFTTSTDTQYF
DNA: TGTGCCAGCAGTTACCGTTTTACAACTAGCACAGATACGCAGTATTTT

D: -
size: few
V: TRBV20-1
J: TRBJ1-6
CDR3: CSATPAGLEGAPLHF
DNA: TGCAGTGCAACTCCAGCAGGGCTGGAGGGGGCACCCCTCCACTTT

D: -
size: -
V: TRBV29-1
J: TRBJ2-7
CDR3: CSVETDTNRYEQYF
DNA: TGCAGCGTGGAGACCGACACCAACCGCTACGAGCAGTACTTC

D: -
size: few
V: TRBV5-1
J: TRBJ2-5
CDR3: CASSLDLIQTQYF
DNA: TGCGCCAGCAGCTTGGATCTCATACAGACCCAGTACTTC

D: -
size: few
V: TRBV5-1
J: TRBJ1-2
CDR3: CASSLSQRGDGYTF
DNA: TGCGCCAGCAGCTTGAGTCAACGGGGGGATGGCTACACCTTC

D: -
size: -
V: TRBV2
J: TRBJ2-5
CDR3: CASSEIGRQETQYF
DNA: TGTGCCAGCAGTGAAATCGGCAGGCAAGAGACCCAGTACTTC

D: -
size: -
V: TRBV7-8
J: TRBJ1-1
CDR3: CASSAIPRGQAFF
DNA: TGTGCCAGCAGCGCAATCCCCCGGGGCCAAGCTTTCTTT

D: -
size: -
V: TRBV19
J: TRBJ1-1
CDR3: CASSIARLNTEAFF
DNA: TGTGCCAGTAGTATAGCCCGGCTGAACACTGAAGCTTTCTTT

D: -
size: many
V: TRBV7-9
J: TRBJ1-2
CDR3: CASRGLPTWDGYTF
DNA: TGTGCCAGCAGGGGACTCCCTACCTGGGATGGCTACACCTTC

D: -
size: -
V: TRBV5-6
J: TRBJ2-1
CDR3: CASSPWAPGIYNEQFF
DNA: TGTGCCAGCAGCCCCTGGGCCCCAGGGATTTACAATGAGCAGTTCTTC

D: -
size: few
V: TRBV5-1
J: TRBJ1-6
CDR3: CASSTRQADNSPLHF
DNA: TGCGCCAGCAGCACACGACAGGCGGATAATTCACCCCTCCACTTT

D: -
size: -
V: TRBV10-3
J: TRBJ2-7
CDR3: CAIKLDQHYEQYF
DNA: TGTGCCATCAAACTTGACCAACACTACGAGCAGTACTTC

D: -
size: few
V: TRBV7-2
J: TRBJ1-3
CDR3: CASSSYPGVGNTIYF
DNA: TGTGCCAGCAGCTCCTACCCTGGGGTTGGAAACACCATATATTTT

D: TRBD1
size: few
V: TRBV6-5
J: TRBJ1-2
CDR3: CASSLGTGRYNYGYTF
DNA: TGTGCCAGCAGTTTGGGGACAGGGAGGTACAACTATGGCTACACCTTC

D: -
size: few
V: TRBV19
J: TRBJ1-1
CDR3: CASIQGPMNTEAFF
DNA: TGTGCCAGTATCCAGGGGCCAATGAACACTGAAGCTTTCTTT

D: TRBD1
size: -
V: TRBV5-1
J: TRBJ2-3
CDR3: CASSPTGVNHERTDTQYF
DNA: TGCGCCAGCAGCCCCACAGGGGTGAACCATGAAAGGACAGATACGCAGTATTTT

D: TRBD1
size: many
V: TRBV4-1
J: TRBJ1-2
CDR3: CASSQALNRGYGYTF
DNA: TGCGCCAGCAGCCAAGCGTTGAACAGGGGATATGGCTACACCTTC

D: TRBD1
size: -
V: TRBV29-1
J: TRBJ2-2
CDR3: CSVTGGNTGELFF
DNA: TGCAGCGTGACAGGGGGGAACACCGGGGAGCTGTTTTTT

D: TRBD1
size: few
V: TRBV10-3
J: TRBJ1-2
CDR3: CATGTGSYTF
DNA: TGTGCCACCGGGACAGGGAGCTACACCTTC

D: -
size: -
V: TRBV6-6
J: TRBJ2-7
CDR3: CASSRGRVSYEQYF
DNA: TGTGCCAGCAGTAGGGGGAGGGTCTCCTACGAGCAGTACTTC

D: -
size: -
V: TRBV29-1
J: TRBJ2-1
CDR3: CSVVPRSDSYNEQFF
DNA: TGCAGCGTTGTTCCCCGGTCTGACTCCTACAATGAGCAGTTCTTC